The 32 T cell receptor beta chains below all came from one sample that was sequenced in a study of vaccination and CD4 T cells after COVID-19. Stated treatment: approximately 10-day PBMC culture with coronavirus spike peptide pools or control peptides (ViraFEST assay). Before the COVID-19 pandemic (2011-2018), CD4+ T cells were obtained from the unexposed donor. Cultured CD4+ T cells had their DNA profiled by the Oncomine TCR Beta short-read assay. TCRdb re-called the PCR reads with MiXCR, one entry per CDR3 protein. The sample has several thousand distinct CDR3 sequences, approximately 40% seen once. No antigen has been assigned to these receptors. Input material: CD4+ T cells from blood, cultured in vitro. These receptor sequences come from a human donor in good health.

This chain joins TRBV12-3 or TRBV12-4 and TRBJ2-7; tentatively, D is TRBD2 (5 bases). V was clipped by 6 bases and J by 1 base, with 10 bases between them. The length of the CDR3 is 13 residues. CDR3 coding DNA: TGTGCCAGCAGGGCCGGAGGTTCCTACGAGCAGTACTTC. Translated: CASRAGGSYEQYF.

This chain joins TRBV10-2 and TRBJ2-3; 9 positions match TRBD2. Germline V CDR1 and CDR2: WSHSY, SAAADI. V shed 0 bases and J 1 base; nucleotides not matched to a gene: 5. The CDR3 contains 17 residues. The CDR3 coding sequence is TGCGCCAGCAGTGAGTCGAGACTAGCGGTGGGCACAGATACGCAGTATTTT. Amino acids: CASSESRLAVGTDTQYF.

The chain combines TRBV27 with TRBJ1-3; a weak D match, TRBD1 (6 bases). V dropped 6 bases and J dropped 0 bases, with 6 bases sitting between them. Per the germline V gene, CDR1 is MNHEY and CDR2 is SMNVEV (reference sequence). The CDR3 totals 13 residues. This CDR3 reads CASRGHSGNTIYF. DNA for the CDR3: TGTGCCAGCAGGGGACACTCTGGAAACACCATATATTTT.

This clonotype was observed a handful of times. The V call is TRBV2, the J call TRBJ1-1; a possible D gene is TRBD1 (5 bases). Germline V gene data show CDR1 as SNHLY and CDR2 as FYNNEI. The CDR3 extends over 13 amino acids. With 7 bases removed from V and 2 bases from J, the gap between germline ends came to 11 bases. The CDR3 DNA follows: TGTGCCAGCACCCAAGGGGTAAACACTGAAGCTTTCTTT. It codes for CASTQGVNTEAFF.

There are a few counts of this clonotype. The chain uses TRBV20-1 and TRBJ1-3, with TRBD1 as a possible D gene (6 bases). V lost 5 bases and J lost 1, with 12 bases in between. Per germline, CDR1 DFQATT and CDR2 SNEGSKA (reference sequence). The CDR3 covers 14 residues. The CDR3 DNA is TGCAGTGCTGGAGTCAGGGGTTCTGGAAACACCATATATTTT. Translated: CSAGVRGSGNTIYF.

The V and J genes are TRBV19 and TRBJ2-3; no reliable D call. This CDR3 is built from 13 residues. Germline CDR1 LNHDA, CDR2 SQIVND (reference sequence). V gave up 10 bases and J gave up 0 bases, with 11 bases separating them. The CDR3 region is CATTPSSTDTQYF. CDR3 DNA sequence: TGTGCCACGACCCCCAGCAGCACAGATACGCAGTATTTT.

This clonotype was recorded a few times. V is TRBV25-1 and J is TRBJ1-1; D is undetermined. Trimming took off 9 bases at V and 8 bases at J, with 19 bases between the two ends. The CDR3 consists of 13 residues. CDR1 and CDR2 (germline): MGHDK, SYGVNS. CDR3: CASQIGGVGEAFF. CDR3 in DNA: TGTGCCAGTCAAATTGGCGGGGTCGGGGAAGCTTTCTTT. Using reference TRBV25-1 and TRBJ1-1 for the parts outside the CDR3, the full variable domain is EADIYQTPRYLVIGTGKKITLECSQTMGHDKMYWYQQDPGMELHLIHYSYGVNSTEKGDLSSESTVSRIRTEHFPLTLESARPSHTSQYLCASQIGGVGEAFFGQGTRLTVV.

CDR3 sequence (DNA): TGTGCCAGCAGCTGGACAGCCAACTCTGGGGCCAACGTCCTGACTTTC. This sequence encodes CASSWTANSGANVLTF. The rearrangement joins TRBV6-4 to TRBJ2-6; D might be TRBD1 (6 bases). Germline assignment: CDR1 MRHNA and CDR2 SNTAGT. Trimming took off 6 bases at V and 0 bases at J, with 12 bases between the two ends. The CDR3 is made up of 16 amino acids.

The genes are TRBV7-9 and TRBJ1-1, with no clear D. The CDR3 contains 14 residues. Germline V gene lookup returns CDR1 SEHNR and CDR2 FQNEAQ (reference sequence). V lost 3 bases, J lost 5 bases, and 13 bases lay in between. Written as DNA, the CDR3 is TGTGCCAGCAGCTTCTCGTCCAGCTTAACTGAAGCTTTCTTT. As protein: CASSFSSSLTEAFF.

The chain joins TRBV6-1 to TRBJ2-1; 8 bases are shared with TRBD2. Germline CDR1 is MNHNS and CDR2 is SASEGT. V gave up 6 bases and J gave up 6 bases; unmatched junction bases: 10. The CDR3 is 15 amino acids. DNA of the CDR3: TGTGCCAGCAGCCCTCCCCGGACTAGCAGCAATGAGCAGTTCTTC. Amino acid sequence: CASSPPRTSSNEQFF.

J is TRBJ1-2 and V is TRBV11-1; no reliable D call. Deletions cut 5 bases from V and 6 bases from J, with 19 bases between. CDR3 size: 15 residues. Germline assignment: CDR1 SGHAT and CDR2 FQDESV (reference sequence). This CDR3 reads CASSPDAWQWDGYTF. CDR3 in DNA: TGTGCCAGCAGCCCCGATGCGTGGCAGTGGGATGGCTACACCTTC.

The CDR3 nucleotides are TGTGCCAGCAGAGCTACAGGGACGGGAACTGAAGCTTTCTTT. As protein: CASRATGTGTEAFF. This chain joins TRBV6-4 and TRBJ1-1; perhaps TRBD1 as D (6 bases). CDR3 length equals 14 residues. V gave up 6 bases and J gave up 5 bases, with 16 bases separating them. CDR1 and CDR2 (germline): MRHNA, SNTAGT.

This clonotype came up a few times. The genes are TRBV21-1 and TRBJ1-2. TRBV21-1 is designated a pseudogene. This CDR3 spans 11 amino acids. CDR3: CARDGRPGYTF. The DNA of the CDR3 is TGTGCCAGAGATGGACGGCCGGGCTACACCTTC.

For the CDR3, the DNA is TGTGCCAGCAGCCTAGCCCTGGTAGGTGAGCAGTTCTTC. This codes for CASSLALVGEQFF. This chain connects TRBV14 to TRBJ2-1; D gene unclear. V lost 4 bases and J lost 9, with 13 bases in between. The CDR3 has 13 amino acids. Germline CDR1 is SGHDN and CDR2 is FVKESK.

There are a few counts of this clonotype. The chain combines TRBV6-5 with TRBJ1-1; D gene uncertain. CDR1 and CDR2 (germline): MNHEY, SVGAGI. Trimming removed 2 bases at V and 2 bases at J, with 6 bases between. The CDR3 length is 13 residues. The CDR3 nucleotides read TGTGCCAGCAGTTACGACGGAAACACTGAAGCTTTCTTT. Protein: CASSYDGNTEAFF.

This clonotype was recorded a few times. The V gene is TRBV19, the J gene TRBJ1-2; 7 nucleotides match TRBD1. Germline V gene sequence: CDR1 LNHDA, CDR2 SQIVND (reference sequence). V was pared by 5 bases and J by 3 bases, with 3 bases of the junction left unmatched. This CDR3 is built from 13 residues. CDR3 bases: TGTGCCAGTAGTCCCAGGGGGGACTATGGCTACACCTTC. Amino acids: CASSPRGDYGYTF.

The chain recombines TRBV12-3 or TRBV12-4 with TRBJ1-2; possible D gene TRBD1, 6 bases. This CDR3 comprises 13 residues. Deletions cut 5 bases from V and 3 bases from J, with 10 bases between. CDR3 sequence: CASSGTKDYGYTF. CDR3 bases: TGTGCCAGCAGTGGGACAAAGGACTATGGCTACACCTTC.

The rearrangement uses TRBV5-5 and TRBJ1-1; D possibly corresponds to TRBD1 (5 bases). The CDR3 spans 15 residues. Trimming took 4 bases from V and 4 from J, leaving 17 bases between them. From germline, CDR1 is SGHKS and CDR2 YYEKEE (reference sequence). The CDR3 spells CASSPPGGRSTEAFF. In DNA form, the CDR3 reads TGTGCCAGCAGCCCCCCCGGGGGGAGGAGCACTGAAGCTTTCTTT. Full variable domain (outside the CDR3, taken from reference TRBV5-5 and TRBJ1-1): DAGVTQSPTHLIKTRGQQVTLRCSPISGHKSVSWYQQVLGQGPQFIFQYYEKEERGRGNFPDRFSARQFPNYSSELNVNALLLGDSALYLCASSPPGGRSTEAFFGQGTRLTVV.

This rearrangement joins TRBV2 to TRBJ1-4, with TRBD1 identical over 7 bases. Germline loops: CDR1 SNHLY, CDR2 FYNNEI. This CDR3 region has 14 residues. Trimming removed 8 bases from V and 8 bases from J; junction bases left unmatched: 11. CDR3 protein: CASQKTGSSEKLFF. CDR3 DNA: TGTGCCAGCCAGAAGACAGGGTCCTCGGAAAAACTGTTTTTT.

The chain is built from TRBV6-1 and TRBJ2-3; D tentatively fits TRBD1 or TRBD2 (6 bases each). Germline V lookup: CDR1 MNHNS, CDR2 SASEGT. Trimming stripped 1 base from V and 3 bases from J, with 11 bases between. This CDR3 has 15 amino acids. The CDR3: CASSEVIGGTDTQYF. CDR3 bases: TGTGCCAGCAGTGAAGTGATAGGGGGGACAGATACGCAGTATTTT.

This clonotype showed up just a few times. J is TRBJ1-1 and V is TRBV20-1, with D uncertain. V lost 6 bases, J lost 0 bases, and 14 bases lay in between. The CDR3 runs 14 residues. Germline values: CDR1 DFQATT, CDR2 SNEGSKA (reference sequence). The CDR3 protein is CSALRRHMNTEAFF. DNA for the CDR3: TGCAGTGCCTTAAGACGGCATATGAACACTGAAGCTTTCTTT.

Remarks on this clonotype: The junction differs from germline at one of its ends, possibly a read error. The rearrangement joins TRBV2 to TRBJ1-6, with 12 bases lining up with TRBD1. The CDR3 sequence is 16 residues long. In germline, CDR1 is SNHLY, CDR2 FYNNEI. The CDR3 DNA reads TGTGCCAGCAGGGAAGGGACAGGGGGCCGGAATTCACCCCTCCACTTT. This translates into CASREGTGGRNSPLHF.

V is TRBV20-1 and J is TRBJ1-6; TRBD1 is a possible D gene (5 bases). CDR1 is DFQATT and CDR2 is SNEGSKA in the germline V gene (reference sequence). The CDR3 consists of 15 residues. Trimming pared 7 bases from V and 0 bases from J, leaving 13 bases between. The CDR3 bases are TGCAGTGTTATTGACAGCAGCTCCTATAATTCACCCCTCCACTTT. This encodes CSVIDSSSYNSPLHF.

The chain is built from TRBV27 and TRBJ2-1, with 12 nucleotides matching TRBD2. Germline V gives CDR1 MNHEY, CDR2 SMNVEV (reference sequence). V shed 8 bases, J shed 0 bases, and the junction held 5 bases outside the gene matches. The CDR3 extends over 16 amino acids. For the CDR3, the DNA is TGTGCCAGCGGGAGGACTAGCGGGGTCTCCTACAATGAGCAGTTCTTC. This codes for CASGRTSGVSYNEQFF.

This clonotype came up a few times. The V gene is TRBV5-1, the J gene TRBJ1-2; 12 bases align to TRBD1. Germline V gene lookup returns CDR1 SGHRS and CDR2 YFSETQ. The CDR3 spans 15 residues. V was pared by 4 bases and J by 2 bases, with 3 bases of the junction left unmatched. This chain's CDR3 is CASSIGTGGNYGYTF. Here the CDR3 DNA reads TGCGCCAGCAGCATCGGGACAGGGGGCAACTATGGCTACACCTTC. The whole variable domain, filled in from reference TRBV5-1 and TRBJ1-2, reads KAGVTQTPRYLIKTRGQQVTLSCSPISGHRSVSWYQQTPGQGLQFLFEYFSETQRNKGNFPGRFSGRQFSNSRSEMNVSTLELGDSALYLCASSIGTGGNYGYTFGSGTRLTVV.

This clonotype appeared a few times. The J gene is TRBJ1-5, the V gene TRBV2; no reliable D call. The germline V and J ends were trimmed by 4 bases and 7 bases, with 14 bases remaining between them. The CDR3 consists of 14 residues. The germline CDR1 and CDR2 sequences are SNHLY and FYNNEI. DNA of the CDR3: TGTGCCAGCAGTGTTGGGGTCACAACCCAGCCCCAGCATTTT. It encodes CASSVGVTTQPQHF.

This chain uses TRBV20-1 with TRBJ2-3, with 9 positions matching TRBD2. CDR3 size: 14 residues. The V gene's germline CDR1 is DFQATT and CDR2 SNEGSKA (reference sequence). With 3 bases clipped from V and 4 bases from J, the junction kept 5 bases outside the gene matches. Here the CDR3 DNA reads TGCAGTGCTAGTGGGCGGGGGGGGTCAGATACGCAGTATTTT. This encodes CSASGRGGSDTQYF.

This rearrangement joins TRBV5-8 to TRBJ1-2; possible D gene TRBD1, 6 bases. This CDR3 is 13 amino acids long. V was trimmed by 4 bases and J by 6 bases, leaving 13 bases between them. CDR1 SGHTS and CDR2 YDEGEE come from the germline V gene. The CDR3 protein is CASSPGGANGYTF. In nucleotides, the CDR3 is TGTGCCAGCAGCCCTGGGGGGGCGAATGGCTACACCTTC. Looking up the rest from reference TRBV5-8 and TRBJ1-2 gives the full variable domain: EAGVTQSPTHLIKTRGQQATLRCSPISGHTSVYWYQQALGLGLQFLLWYDEGEERNRGNFPPRFSGRQFPNYSSELNVNALELEDSALYLCASSPGGANGYTFGSGTRLTVV.

V and J are TRBV27 and TRBJ1-5; D not resolved. Trimming removed 6 bases at V and 3 bases at J, with 12 bases between. CDR3 length: 14 amino acids. Germline assignment: CDR1 MNHEY and CDR2 SMNVEV (reference sequence). CDR3 region: CASSLRRSNQPQHF. The CDR3 coding sequence is TGTGCCAGCAGCCTTAGGAGGTCCAATCAGCCCCAGCATTTT.

The V call is TRBV30, the J call TRBJ1-2; TRBD1 matches 8 bases. Germline assignment: CDR1 GTSNPN and CDR2 SVGIG (reference sequence). The trim removed 5 bases at V and 12 bases at J, leaving 11 bases unmatched. The CDR3 totals 12 residues. The CDR3, as DNA: TGTGCCTGGGGGAGACAGGGGATCTCACACACCTTC. As protein: CAWGRQGISHTF. Drawing the rest from reference TRBV30 and TRBJ1-2, the complete variable domain is SQTIHQWPATLVQPVGSPLSLECTVEGTSNPNLYWYRQAAGRGLQLLFYSVGIGQISSEVPQNLSASRPQDRQFILSSKKLLLSDSGFYLCAWGRQGISHTFGSGTRLTVV.

The J gene is TRBJ2-6, the V gene TRBV9; possibly TRBD1 for D (6 bases). V lost 2 bases and J lost 0, with 15 bases in between. The germline V gene has CDR1 SGDLS and CDR2 YYNGEE. The CDR3 has 18 amino acids. The CDR3 DNA sequence: TGTGCCAGCAGCGTCACAGGGACCCTTGACTCTGGGGCCAACGTCCTGACTTTC. This codes for CASSVTGTLDSGANVLTF.

For this clonotype: A much larger clone lies one base from this, so it may be a read error. The chain couples TRBV6-1 to TRBJ1-6; D is perhaps TRBD1 (5 bases). Germline V CDR1 and CDR2: MNHNS, SASEGT. This CDR3 comprises 14 residues. The CDR3: CTSSEGPDNSPLHF. In DNA, the CDR3 is TGTACCAGCAGTGAGGGACCTGATAATTCACCCCTCCACTTT.